The next 5 T cell receptor beta chains were all read from a single sample in a study of vaccination and CD4 T cells after COVID-19. The antigens these receptors bind are not known. Indicated treatment: roughly 10-day PBMC culture with coronavirus spike peptide pools or control peptides (ViraFEST assay). The Oncomine TCR Beta short-read assay generated sequence data from the DNA of cultured CD4+ T cells. One entry per CDR3 protein results from TCRdb running MiXCR on the PCR reads. The data show about 4,200 distinct CDR3 sequences, with over 20% seen just once and 24% held by the top ten. The sample was CD4+ T cells from blood, cultured in vitro. The receptors stem from a human donor who had recovered from COVID-19.

The chain combines TRBV2 with TRBJ1-2; a possible D gene is TRBD1 (5 bases). V shed 5 bases and J shed 4 bases, with 29 bases lying between them. In germline, CDR1 is SNHLY, CDR2 FYNNEI. There are 19 residues in the CDR3. For the CDR3, the DNA is TGTGCCAGCAGTATCTTTCCAAGGGACGACAGCCTAGAGTCCTATGGCTACACCTTC. Protein: CASSIFPRDDSLESYGYTF.

This clonotype was seen only a few times. V and J are TRBV4-2 and TRBJ1-1; D not resolved. Germline-derived CDR1 and CDR2 are LGHNA and YNFKEQ. The CDR3 runs 14 residues. The V end was cut by 3 bases, the J end by 5 bases, with 13 bases between. CDR3 loop: CASSQEMLGTEAFF. DNA of the CDR3: TGTGCCAGCAGCCAGGAAATGTTGGGGACTGAAGCTTTCTTT.

The J gene is TRBJ1-1, the V gene TRBV20-1; possibly TRBD1 for D (5 bases). Germline loops: CDR1 DFQATT, CDR2 SNEGSKA (reference sequence). This CDR3 has 14 residues. The V gene lost 3 bases and the J gene lost 0 bases, with 11 bases spanning the gap. The CDR3 coding sequence is TGCAGTGCTAGGGAGGACAACGTGAACACTGAAGCTTTCTTT. This gives the protein CSAREDNVNTEAFF.

This chain connects TRBV30 to TRBJ1-2, with D tentatively TRBD1 (5 bases). CDR3 length equals 12 residues. Germline-derived CDR1 and CDR2 are GTSNPN and SVGIG (reference sequence). V was pared by 5 bases and J by 7 bases, with 14 bases between. The DNA for the CDR3 is TGTGCCTGGGGGGACCTCGGACCTGGCTACACCTTC. It yields the protein CAWGDLGPGYTF.

This clonotype is medium-sized by share. The rearrangement joins TRBV20-1 to TRBJ2-7; the D gene is possibly TRBD2 (5 bases). The V gene's germline CDR1 is DFQATT and CDR2 SNEGSKA (reference sequence). V dropped 3 bases and J dropped 0 bases, with 12 bases sitting between them. The CDR3 covers 14 residues. CDR3 DNA: TGCAGTGCTAGCTCCCCCCGGGACTCCTACGAGCAGTACTTC. Translation gives CSASSPRDSYEQYF.